Each of the 21 T cell receptor beta chains below was sequenced from the same sample in a study of T-cell memory formation after mild COVID-19. In TCRdb, the 5' RACE reads were re-called with MiXCR into one record per CDR3 protein. Of some 150,000 distinct CDR3 sequences listed, roughly a fifth are singletons. The sequencing input was PBMCs or a T cell subset sorted from them (not recorded which). Receptors originate from an adult woman who had mild COVID-19 (a few samples of this study predate the infection). Cell type and time point are not known.

This rearrangement joins TRBV12-3 or TRBV12-4 to TRBJ2-1; 8 bases agree with TRBD1. Trimming removed 6 bases from V and 5 bases from J; junction bases left unmatched: 6. The CDR3 covers 14 residues. The CDR3 DNA is TGTGCCAGCAGCGAGACCAGGGGGCACAATGAGCAGTTCTTC. It specifies CASSETRGHNEQFF.

This clonotype was picked up a small number of times. The rearrangement links TRBV7-9 to TRBJ2-1; 8 nucleotides line up with TRBD2. Trimming took 8 bases from V and 4 from J; bases not matched to a gene: 7. Germline V CDR1 and CDR2: SEHNR, FQNEAQ (reference sequence). CDR3 length: 14 amino acids. CDR3 sequence (DNA): TGTGCCAGCGGACAGACTAGCGTATACAATGAGCAGTTCTTC. Translating gives CASGQTSVYNEQFF.

The chain employs TRBV4-3 and TRBJ1-1; tentatively, D is TRBD1 (6 bases). The CDR3 is made up of 13 amino acids. Germline values: CDR1 LGHNA, CDR2 YSLEER. Trimming took off 1 base at V and 7 bases at J, with 10 bases between the two ends. The CDR3 nucleotides are TGCGCCAGCAGCCAAGGACAGGCTTATGAAGCTTTCTTT. This sequence encodes CASSQGQAYEAFF.

V is TRBV18 and J is TRBJ2-3; D not resolved. The CDR3 is 16 residues long. Germline V gene data show CDR1 as KGHSH and CDR2 as LQKENI. Trimming pared 3 bases from V and 4 bases from J, leaving 17 bases between. The CDR3 is CASSPLRHGDSDTQYF. CDR3 bases: TGTGCCAGCTCACCCCTGAGACACGGAGATTCAGATACGCAGTATTTT.

The chain is built from TRBV5-5 and TRBJ2-3; 8 nucleotides match TRBD2. In germline, CDR1 is SGHKS, CDR2 YYEKEE (reference sequence). This CDR3 is 15 amino acids long. The junction had 10 bases not matched to a gene; V was cut back by 7 bases and J by 3 bases. The DNA for the CDR3 is TGTGCCAGCGGCCTAACGGGGGGGCCGACAGATACGCAGTATTTT. This translates into CASGLTGGPTDTQYF.

The chain has TRBV6-2 or TRBV6-3 and TRBJ1-2; D is ambiguous. Germline V gene data show CDR1 as MNHEY and CDR2 as SVGEGT. The CDR3 is 11 amino acids. V was pared by 2 bases and J by 8 bases, with 6 bases between. The CDR3 DNA is TGTGCCAGCAGTTACCCAGAAGGCTACACCTTC. This translates into CASSYPEGYTF.

This clonotype occurred a few times. The CDR3 loop is CASSTYRGAFF. In DNA form, the CDR3 reads TGTGCCAGCAGTACCTACAGGGGAGCTTTCTTT. The genes are TRBV6-5 and TRBJ1-1; 7 bases match TRBD1. Germline trimming cut 5 bases from V and 10 bases from J; bases unmatched to any gene: 4. This CDR3 comprises 11 residues. Germline lookup yields CDR1 MNHEY and CDR2 SVGAGI.

This clonotype was seen only a few times. The chain couples TRBV20-1 to TRBJ2-7; D remains unclear. V lost 3 bases to trimming and J lost 4 bases, with 7 bases between them. The germline gives CDR1 DFQATT, CDR2 SNEGSKA (reference sequence). This CDR3 has 11 residues. The CDR3 DNA reads as TGCAGTGCTAGTTATCTTTACGAGCAGTACTTC. It codes for CSASYLYEQYF.

This chain uses TRBV12-3 or TRBV12-4 with TRBJ2-2; TRBD2 agrees at 10 bases. This CDR3 has 17 residues. Trimming took 10 bases from V and 8 from J; bases not matched to a gene: 19. The CDR3 region is CATSGASGSIKVGELFF. In nucleotides, the CDR3 is TGTGCCACCTCAGGAGCTAGCGGGAGCATTAAGGTTGGGGAGCTGTTTTTT.

This clonotype has a handful of counts. The rearrangement joins TRBV4-1 to TRBJ1-2; D call uncertain. Germline V gives CDR1 MGHRA, CDR2 YSYEKL. There are 14 residues in the CDR3. Trimming took off 4 bases at V and 4 bases at J, with 13 bases between the two ends. The CDR3 sequence is CASSPAGDFYGYTF. CDR3 nucleotide sequence: TGCGCCAGCAGCCCCGCTGGGGATTTCTATGGCTACACCTTC.

This chain joins TRBV5-4 and TRBJ2-3, with no clear D. Trimming cost V 0 bases and J 6 bases, with 11 bases left between them. CDR1 and CDR2 (germline): SGHNT, YYREEE (reference sequence). The CDR3 consists of 14 residues. CDR3 DNA: TGTGCCAGCAGCTTGGGAACAGAGCCGGATACGCAGTATTTT. Translating it yields CASSLGTEPDTQYF. Full variable domain (outside the CDR3, taken from reference TRBV5-4 and TRBJ2-3): ETGVTQSPTHLIKTRGQQVTLRCSSQSGHNTVSWYQQALGQGPQFIFQYYREEENGRGNFPPRFSGLQFPNYSSELNVNALELDDSALYLCASSLGTEPDTQYFGPGTRLTVL.

This clonotype was counted a few times. This chain joins TRBV7-6 and TRBJ2-7; D is unresolved. This CDR3 has 12 residues. Trimming removed 4 bases from V and 9 bases from J, with 13 bases in between. Germline loops: CDR1 SGHVS, CDR2 FNYEAQ. CDR3 nucleotides: TGTGCCAGCAGCTCGCCTACCGGGTCGCAGTACTTC. Translated: CASSSPTGSQYF.

This clonotype was seen a single time. The gene calls are TRBV15 and TRBJ1-1; 7 bases fit TRBD1. After removal of 9 bases from V and 5 bases from J, the junction contained 9 bases not matched to a gene. There are 13 residues in the CDR3. Germline CDR1 and CDR2: LNHNV and YYDKDF (reference sequence). CDR3 sequence: CATEGRGGTEAFF. The CDR3 coding sequence is TGTGCCACGGAGGGCAGGGGGGGTACTGAAGCTTTCTTT.

A word on this clonotype: A read error may account for a junction end that differs from germline. The chain links TRBV4-3 to TRBJ2-2; D may be TRBD2 (5 bases). The germline V gene has CDR1 LGHNA and CDR2 YSLEER. This CDR3 region has 17 residues. The CDR3 region is CASSQDYADSNTGELFF. CDR3 sequence (DNA): TGCGCCAGCAGCCAAGATTACGCAGACTCGAACACCGGGGAACTGTTTTTT.

The chain couples TRBV7-2 to TRBJ2-7; tentative D call: TRBD2 (6 bases). Germline values: CDR1 SGHTA, CDR2 FQGNSA. This CDR3 has 15 residues. Deletions cut 5 bases from V and 3 bases from J, with 17 bases between. CDR3 amino acids: CASSPSGLSHYEQYF. CDR3 in DNA: TGTGCCAGCAGCCCTTCGGGACTCTCGCACTACGAGCAGTACTTC.

The J gene is TRBJ2-3, the V gene TRBV7-8, with D perhaps matching TRBD1 (6 bases). The germline CDR1 and CDR2 sequences are SGHVS and FQNEAQ. V lost 3 bases to trimming and J lost 9 bases, with 13 bases between them. This CDR3 is built from 13 residues. CDR3 sequence: CASSLMSGDTQYF. The CDR3 nucleotides are TGTGCCAGCAGCTTGATGTCAGGGGACACGCAGTATTTT.

The chain employs TRBV11-1 and TRBJ2-5, with 9 bases fitting TRBD2. The length of the CDR3 is 13 residues. Germline V gene sequence: CDR1 SGHAT, CDR2 FQDESV (reference sequence). V was clipped by 5 bases and J by 3 bases; unmatched bases: 1. The CDR3 loop reads CASSGLAKETQYF. The CDR3, as DNA: TGTGCCAGCAGCGGACTAGCGAAAGAGACCCAGTACTTC.

The CDR3 region is CASSPLPRNLNYGYTF. The DNA for the CDR3 is TGTGCCAGCAGCCCACTTCCCCGGAACTTAAACTATGGCTACACCTTC. The chain combines TRBV7-8 with TRBJ1-2; D is unclear. Trimming took off 5 bases at V and 2 bases at J, with 18 bases between the two ends. Germline V gene sequence: CDR1 SGHVS, CDR2 FQNEAQ. This CDR3 contains 16 residues.

This clonotype has only a few counts. The CDR3, as DNA: TGCGCCAGCAGCCAATCGACAGGGGGGGGCTATGGCTACACCTTC. This gives the protein CASSQSTGGGYGYTF. The genes are TRBV4-1 and TRBJ1-2; 9 bases match TRBD1. This CDR3 has 15 amino acids. Unmatched junction bases numbered 5, after V lost 2 bases and J lost 4 bases. Germline V gene lookup returns CDR1 MGHRA and CDR2 YSYEKL.

Only a few counts were recorded for this clonotype. The chain joins TRBV5-1 to TRBJ1-2; 9 bases line up with TRBD1. The CDR3 covers 14 residues. The germline V gene has CDR1 SGHRS and CDR2 YFSETQ. V lost 4 bases to trimming and J lost 6 bases; unmatched junction nucleotides: 7. Here the CDR3 reads CASSAGQGMDGYTF. The CDR3 DNA reads as TGCGCCAGCAGCGCCGGACAGGGGATGGATGGCTACACCTTC.

V is TRBV29-1 and J is TRBJ2-3; the D is unclear. Per the germline V gene, CDR1 is SQVTM and CDR2 is ANQGSEA. The V end lost 3 bases, the J end lost 3 bases, and 13 bases lay between the germline ends. CDR3 length: 14 residues. The CDR3 here is CSVDEGVGTDTQYF. As DNA, the CDR3 is TGCAGCGTTGACGAAGGAGTCGGTACAGATACGCAGTATTTT.